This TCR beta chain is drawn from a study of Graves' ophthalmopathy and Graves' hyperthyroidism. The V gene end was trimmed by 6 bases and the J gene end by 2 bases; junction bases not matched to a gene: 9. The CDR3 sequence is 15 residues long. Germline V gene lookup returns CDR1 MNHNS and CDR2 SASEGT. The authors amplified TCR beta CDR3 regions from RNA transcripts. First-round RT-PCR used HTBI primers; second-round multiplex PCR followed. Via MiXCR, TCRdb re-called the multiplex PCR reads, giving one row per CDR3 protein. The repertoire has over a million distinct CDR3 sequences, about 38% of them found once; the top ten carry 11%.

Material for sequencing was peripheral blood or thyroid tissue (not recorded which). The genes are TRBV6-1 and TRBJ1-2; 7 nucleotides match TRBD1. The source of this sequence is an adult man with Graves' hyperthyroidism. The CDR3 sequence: CASSSGGLGNYGYTF. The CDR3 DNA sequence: TGTGCCAGCAGCTCAGGGGGGTTGGGAAACTATGGCTACACCTTC.